Listed here are 14 T cell receptor beta chains from one sample, sequenced in a study of blood T cell repertoires in COVID-19. Here immunoSEQ multiplex PCR was the method, and the copy in TCRdb shows in-frame clones only, minus some. This table has about 210,000 clones, about 84% appearing once. The sample consisted of peripheral blood. Every receptor here comes from a woman older than 75 with COVID-19, enrolled during active disease.

The chain links TRBV19 to TRBJ1-3; D is uncertain. This CDR3 comprises 14 residues. Germline V gene data show CDR1 as LNHDA and CDR2 as SQIVND (reference sequence). Trimming shortened V by 7 bases and J by 0 bases, and 10 bases separated the two germline ends. The CDR3 here is CASTPYSSGNTIYF. Written as DNA, the CDR3 is TGTGCCAGTACCCCTTACAGCTCTGGAAACACCATATATTTT.

The chain recombines TRBV18 with TRBJ1-1, with unresolved D. Germline V gene lookup returns CDR1 KGHSH and CDR2 LQKENI. Trimming removed 3 bases at V and 4 bases at J, with 9 bases between. This CDR3 comprises 13 residues. The CDR3 bases are TGTGCCAGCTCACCGGTAGCTGGCACTGAAGCTTTCTTT. Translating gives CASSPVAGTEAFF.

The rearrangement links TRBV28 to TRBJ2-1; 10 positions match TRBD1. This CDR3 has 17 residues. The J segment lost 2 bases and the V segment lost 5 bases, leaving 9 bases of the junction unmatched. CDR1 is MDHEN, CDR2 SYDVKM, per germline. The CDR3 DNA is TGTGCCAGCAGTCCAATCTCGGGACAGGGGACCTACAATGAGCAGTTCTTC. Protein sequence: CASSPISGQGTYNEQFF.

The chain couples TRBV3-1 (or the pseudogene TRBV3-2) to TRBJ2-7, with a weak D call TRBD2 (6 bases). Trimming left V 1 base short and J 4 bases short, with 8 bases between. Germline V CDR1 and CDR2: LGHDT, YNNKEL (reference sequence). This CDR3 spans 13 amino acids. CDR3 region: CASSQGGVYEQYF. CDR3 nucleotide sequence: TGTGCCAGCAGCCAAGGGGGGGTGTACGAGCAGTACTTC.

The CDR3 protein is CASSFAGDGANVLTF. For the CDR3, the DNA is TGTGCCAGCAGTTTTGCGGGGGACGGGGCCAACGTCCTGACTTTC. J is TRBJ2-6 and V is TRBV28; TRBD2 matches 7 bases. Germline CDR1 and CDR2: MDHEN and SYDVKM. V lost 3 bases and J lost 4; bases outside the gene matches: 3. The CDR3 is made up of 15 amino acids.

This chain links TRBV5-1 with TRBJ1-1; D may be TRBD1 (6 bases). The CDR3 is 14 residues long. V was pared by 5 bases and J by 2 bases, with 13 bases between. Germline-derived CDR1 and CDR2 are SGHRS and YFSETQ. CDR3 protein: CASSVGAGNTEAFF. Written as DNA, the CDR3 is TGCGCCAGCAGTGTGGGGGCAGGAAACACTGAAGCTTTCTTT.

This clone appeared once. V and J are TRBV29-1 and TRBJ2-3; 9 nucleotides align to TRBD2. This CDR3 comprises 15 residues. Germline loops: CDR1 SQVTM, CDR2 ANQGSEA. With 4 bases clipped from V and 3 bases from J, the junction kept 8 bases outside the gene matches. DNA for the CDR3: TGCAGCGTTGTAGCGGCGGGAGGGCCGACAGATACGCAGTATTTT. It encodes CSVVAAGGPTDTQYF.

The rearrangement joins TRBV24-1 to TRBJ2-1; 7 bases are a match to TRBD1. In germline, CDR1 is KGHDR, CDR2 SFDVKD. This CDR3 spans 13 amino acids. Germline trimming cut 7 bases from V and 3 bases from J; bases unmatched to any gene: 2. CDR3 bases: TGTGCCACCAGGGGGACAGACTACAATGAGCAGTTCTTC. Its translation is CATRGTDYNEQFF.

J is TRBJ2-7 and V is TRBV5-1; weak D call: TRBD2 (5 bases). The CDR3 totals 16 residues. Germline CDR1 and CDR2: SGHRS and YFSETQ. V lost 0 bases, J lost 3 bases, and 16 bases lay in between. The CDR3 here is CASSLGGAGSFYEQYF. The CDR3, as DNA: TGCGCCAGCAGCTTGGGGGGAGCAGGCTCTTTCTACGAGCAGTACTTC.

The table lists this clone with a count of one. J is TRBJ2-7 and V is TRBV6-5; D is perhaps TRBD1 (6 bases). Trimming shortened V by 10 bases and J by 1 base, and 11 bases separated the two germline ends. Germline loops: CDR1 MNHEY, CDR2 SVGAGI. This CDR3 region has 12 residues. Written as DNA, the CDR3 is TGTGCCACTACAGGGCGATCCTACGAGCAGTACTTC. Encoded protein: CATTGRSYEQYF.

This clone came up once. This sequence joins TRBV28 and TRBJ1-5; TRBD1 matches 9 bases. Looked up from germline, CDR1 is MDHEN and CDR2 is SYDVKM. The CDR3 consists of 19 residues. V gave up 5 bases and J gave up 1 base; unmatched junction bases: 15. This CDR3 reads CASSPLGTGTFRSNQPQHF. As DNA, the CDR3 is TGTGCCAGCAGTCCCCTAGGGACAGGGACGTTTAGAAGCAATCAGCCCCAGCATTTT.

The gene calls are TRBV18 and TRBJ1-2; 11 bases are a match to TRBD1. The trim removed 6 bases at V and 7 bases at J, leaving 10 bases unmatched. The CDR3 runs to 15 residues. Germline loops: CDR1 KGHSH, CDR2 LQKENI. CDR3 bases: TGTGCCAGCTCCCCCTTGGGACAGGGGGAGGCTGGCTACACCTTC. Translating it yields CASSPLGQGEAGYTF.

The gene calls are TRBV20-1 and TRBJ1-2; D not certain. Germline values: CDR1 DFQATT, CDR2 SNEGSKA (reference sequence). This CDR3 spans 11 amino acids. V was shortened by 5 bases and J by 5 bases, with 9 bases between the two germline ends. The CDR3 DNA is TGCAGTGCTCGGTGGGAGTATGGCTACACCTTC. This gives the protein CSARWEYGYTF.

This sequence joins TRBV6-5 and TRBJ2-7, with 9 nucleotides matching TRBD1. The CDR3 sequence is 15 residues long. The J segment lost 1 base and the V segment lost 5 bases, leaving 6 bases of the junction unmatched. Germline V lookup: CDR1 MNHEY, CDR2 SVGAGI. CDR3 protein: CASSTGGQGSYEQYF. DNA for the CDR3: TGTGCCAGCAGTACCGGGGGACAGGGTTCCTACGAGCAGTACTTC.